A selection of T cell receptor beta chains follows, all from one sample in a study of cytomegalovirus exposure and HLA in healthy donors. Method: immunoSEQ multiplex PCR; TCRdb's copy keeps in-frame clones and lacks some. The sample carries roughly 270,000 clones, roughly 88% recorded once. Sequencing was done on a sample of PBMCs. The receptors come from a woman under 30 in good health and CMV-seronegative. Both conserved end residues are part of each CDR3.

V gene	J gene	CDR3 protein
TRBV7-6	TRBJ2-7	CASRLRSSYEQYF
TRBV5-6	TRBJ2-7	CASSLGQSYEQYF
TRBV27	TRBJ2-5	CASSFTGQGAAETQYF
TRBV28	TRBJ1-1	CATQGGGGTEAFF
TRBV9	TRBJ2-2	CASSVLAGNTGELFF
TRBV27	TRBJ1-6	CASSWIPGQGNSPLHF
TRBV19	TRBJ1-5	CASSIDLGTVTSNQPQHF
TRBV2	TRBJ2-7	CAISTHEQYF
TRBV27	TRBJ2-6	CASSARVVSSGANVLTF
TRBV27	TRBJ2-7	CASSLFSQSYEQYF
TRBV9	TRBJ2-3	CASSPRTRTDTQYF
TRBV7-9	TRBJ1-1	CASTQGRVNTEAFF
TRBV2	TRBJ1-2	CASSERRGSYGYTF
TRBV28	TRBJ2-2	CASSFMTVLTAGELFF
TRBV2	TRBJ2-7	CASSENGLATYEQYF
TRBV28	TRBJ2-3	CASRSGKGFEFTDTQYF
TRBV14	TRBJ1-1	CASSLYTEAFF
TRBV18	TRBJ1-3	CASSPPTGAGNTIYF
TRBV6-1	TRBJ2-7	CAISEPRGRSSYEQYF
TRBV28	TRBJ1-1	CASTSGSPGTEAFF
TRBV18	TRBJ1-1	CASSPSIPPGEAFF
TRBV7-9	TRBJ2-3	CASSSTRSTSTDTQYF
TRBV11-2	TRBJ2-7	CASSLDREGARHF
TRBV4-3	TRBJ2-7	CASSQYGGGYEQYF
TRBV2	TRBJ2-1	CASRGHEQFF
TRBV6-5	TRBJ1-1	CASSYEGLSEAFF
TRBV5-1	TRBJ1-2	CASSLRTGRGYTF
TRBV27	TRBJ2-7	CASSGATGAYEQYF
TRBV5-1	TRBJ2-5	CASSSWTSRNGETQYF
TRBV27	TRBJ2-4	CASSLSWDTNIQYF
TRBV4-3	TRBJ1-1	CASSQSRVANTEAFF
TRBV7-3	TRBJ1-2	CASSFRQGDGYTF
TRBV19	TRBJ2-1	CASMREGLNEQFF
TRBV7-2	TRBJ2-1	CASSPQSGNSEQFF
TRBV18	TRBJ2-1	CASSPRTGADNEQFF
TRBV5-4	TRBJ2-2	CASTQGQGNTGELFF
TRBV4-3	TRBJ2-3	CASSQDTGGDTDTQYF
TRBV27	TRBJ1-2	CASSWGQGEYGYTF
TRBV19	TRBJ2-7	CASSIAGDSRYEQYF
TRBV7-8	TRBJ2-7	CASSLAHFLGGSYEQYF
TRBV11-3	TRBJ2-2	CASSYDSRNTGELFF
TRBV30	TRBJ2-3	CAWGRHSGSVDTQYF
TRBV28	TRBJ2-7	CASSPNSVDRGSYEQYF
TRBV5-1	TRBJ1-3	CASTSGQGGNTIYF
TRBV19	TRBJ2-7	CASTGGKDEQYF
TRBV5-1	TRBJ2-1	CASSLGSQGGMVTDEQFF
TRBV30	TRBJ2-3	CAWSDRGNTDTQYF
TRBV2	TRBJ2-3	CAIGGPGTDTQYF
TRBV6-5	TRBJ2-5	CASSYSGGRGTQYF
TRBV28	TRBJ1-2	CASTTPPHGYTF
TRBV19	TRBJ2-1	CASSRREGTEQFF